These 18 T cell receptor beta chains were all obtained from the same sample, sequenced in a study of blood T cell repertoires in COVID-19 (dated by TCRdb to 2020 to 2022). The library came from the immunoSEQ multiplex PCR assay. What TCRdb holds here is the immuneACCESS table cut down to in-frame rearrangements. Part of the clones is not present; checked against another copy, under half of the missing clones reflect an unresolved V gene, and the others are unexplained. The sample table holds 130,000 or so clones, of which roughly 88% were seen once. Of the sample, approximately 4.2% is held by the ten largest clones. The sample comprised peripheral blood. Receptors were obtained from a man aged 35 to 55 with acute or convalescent COVID-19.

This chain's CDR3 is CANGSGGNQPQHF. CDR3 bases: TGTGCCAACGGGTCAGGGGGCAATCAGCCCCAGCATTTT. The genes are TRBV6-5 and TRBJ1-5, with a weak D call TRBD1 (6 bases). Trimming took 10 bases from V and 2 from J, leaving 12 bases between them. CDR3 size: 13 residues. The V gene's germline CDR1 is MNHEY and CDR2 SVGAGI.

This clone has only a few counts. The V gene is TRBV30, the J gene TRBJ1-3; 7 nucleotides agree with TRBD1. Unmatched junction bases numbered 21, after V lost 0 bases and J lost 4 bases. The V gene's germline CDR1 is GTSNPN and CDR2 SVGIG (reference sequence). The CDR3 totals 20 residues. CDR3 sequence reads: CAWSVRGTARKHHAGNTIYF. CDR3 nucleotide sequence: TGTGCCTGGAGTGTACGCGGGACAGCCCGTAAACACCATGCAGGAAACACCATATATTTT.

The V gene is TRBV5-6, the J gene TRBJ1-5, with 10 bases identical to TRBD1. V dropped 3 bases and J dropped 7; count of bases not matched to a gene: 4. The CDR3 spans 14 residues. Germline values: CDR1 SGHDT, CDR2 YYEEEE. The chain's CDR3 is CASSWGTGAQPQHF. As DNA, the CDR3 is TGTGCCAGCAGCTGGGGGACAGGGGCCCAGCCCCAGCATTTT.

The gene calls are TRBV15 and TRBJ1-3; a possible D gene is TRBD1 (5 bases). The germline V and J ends were trimmed by 3 bases and 3 bases, with 12 bases remaining between them. The CDR3 runs to 15 residues. The germline gives CDR1 LNHNV, CDR2 YYDKDF (reference sequence). Here the CDR3 reads CATSSPARDGNTIYF. The CDR3 DNA reads TGTGCCACCAGCAGTCCCGCCAGGGATGGAAACACCATATATTTT.

Ten or more counts support this clone. The rearrangement links TRBV11-2 to TRBJ1-6; D remains ambiguous. Germline CDR1 SGHAT, CDR2 FQNNGV. This CDR3 has 14 residues. Trimming took off 0 bases at V and 8 bases at J, with 8 bases between the two ends. The DNA for the CDR3 is TGTGCCAGCAGCTTAGAGAGTTTCTATTCACCCCTCCACTTT. Translation gives CASSLESFYSPLHF.

This clone was counted between two and nine times. This chain's CDR3 is CASSEAAGGLYGYTF. The DNA of the CDR3 is TGTGCCAGCAGTGAAGCCGCTGGGGGCTTGTATGGCTACACCTTC. The gene calls are TRBV6-1 and TRBJ1-2, with a tentative D call TRBD1 (6 bases). Between the trimmed V and J ends, which lost 0 bases and 5 bases, there was a span of 13 bases. The CDR3 is made up of 15 amino acids. Germline values: CDR1 MNHNS, CDR2 SASEGT.

This clone was counted once. The gene calls are TRBV9 and TRBJ1-6; TRBD1 is a possible D gene (6 bases). The CDR3 consists of 14 residues. In germline, CDR1 is SGDLS, CDR2 YYNGEE. V was shortened by 2 bases and J by 8 bases, with 11 bases between the two germline ends. As DNA, the CDR3 is TGTGCCAGCAGCGTCAGGACAGAAGATTCACCCCTCCACTTT. Translation: CASSVRTEDSPLHF.

This clone was picked up a small number of times. For the CDR3, the DNA is TGTGCCAGCAGTTTGGGACAGGCACGGAATTCACCCCTCCACTTT. This sequence encodes CASSLGQARNSPLHF. The chain links TRBV27 to TRBJ1-6; 8 bases are shared with TRBD1. The CDR3 is 15 residues long. Germline V gene lookup returns CDR1 MNHEY and CDR2 SMNVEV (reference sequence). V dropped 3 bases and J dropped 7; count of bases not matched to a gene: 5.

V gene TRBV30 combines with J gene TRBJ1-5; a weak D match, TRBD1 (6 bases). The germline gives CDR1 GTSNPN, CDR2 SVGIG (reference sequence). The CDR3 consists of 16 residues. Trimming left V 0 bases short and J 5 bases short, with 17 bases between. The CDR3 DNA is TGTGCCTGGAGTGTACATGGCCCGGCAGGGGATCAGCCCCAGCATTTT. Its protein product is CAWSVHGPAGDQPQHF. The variable domain in full, completed from reference TRBV30 and TRBJ1-5, reads SQTIHQWPATLVQPVGSPLSLECTVEGTSNPNLYWYRQAAGRGLQLLFYSVGIGQISSEVPQNLSASRPQDRQFILSSKKLLLSDSGFYLCAWSVHGPAGDQPQHFGDGTRLSIL.

The V call is TRBV11-2, the J call TRBJ2-3; 9 bases are shared with TRBD2. Germline CDR1 reads SGHAT; CDR2 reads FQNNGV. There are 17 residues in the CDR3. J gave up 5 bases and V 1 base, and 10 bases lay outside the gene matches. The CDR3 here is CASSLVGVAGGGDTQYF. The CDR3, as DNA: TGTGCCAGCAGCTTAGTTGGTGTTGCGGGAGGGGGAGATACGCAGTATTTT. Drawing the rest from reference TRBV11-2 and TRBJ2-3, the complete variable domain is EAGVAQSPRYKIIEKRQSVAFWCNPISGHATLYWYQQILGQGPKLLIQFQNNGVVDDSQLPKDRFSAERLKGVDSTLKIQPAKLEDSAVYLCASSLVGVAGGGDTQYFGPGTRLTVL.

The rearrangement uses TRBV7-2 and TRBJ1-1, with D possibly TRBD1 on 6 matching bases. Trimming stripped 1 base from V and 4 bases from J, with 10 bases between. Germline CDR1 and CDR2: SGHTA and FQGNSA. This CDR3 has 14 amino acids. The chain's CDR3 is CASSLGGGSTEAFF. The CDR3 DNA reads TGTGCCAGCAGCTTAGGAGGGGGTTCCACTGAAGCTTTCTTT.

The CDR3 region is CAWHTTANTEAFF. The CDR3 coding sequence is TGTGCCTGGCACACGACAGCGAACACTGAAGCTTTCTTT. This chain uses TRBV30 with TRBJ1-1, with a tentative D call TRBD1 (5 bases). This CDR3 is 13 amino acids long. The germline gives CDR1 GTSNPN, CDR2 SVGIG (reference sequence). Deletions cut 5 bases from V and 1 base from J, with 11 bases between. Based on the CDR3 plus reference TRBV30 and TRBJ1-1, the full variable domain is SQTIHQWPATLVQPVGSPLSLECTVEGTSNPNLYWYRQAAGRGLQLLFYSVGIGQISSEVPQNLSASRPQDRQFILSSKKLLLSDSGFYLCAWHTTANTEAFFGQGTRLTVV.

V gene TRBV11-3 combines with J gene TRBJ1-1; D is uncertain. Germline V gene data show CDR1 as SGHNT and CDR2 as YENEEA. This CDR3 has 15 residues. V was shortened by 5 bases and J by 1 base, with 14 bases between the two germline ends. In DNA form, the CDR3 reads TGTGCCAGCAGCCTTGGCCAAAGCGGGAACACTGAAGCTTTCTTT. Translated, it gives CASSLGQSGNTEAFF.

This chain connects TRBV5-5 to TRBJ2-1; 10 bases are shared with TRBD2. Germline CDR1 and CDR2: SGHKS and YYEKEE (reference sequence). This CDR3 comprises 17 residues. V lost 1 base and J lost 7; bases outside the gene matches: 11. DNA for the CDR3: TGTGCCAGCAGCTTGCCCCCGGGACTAGCGACGGCGAATGAGCAGTTCTTC. Its translation is CASSLPPGLATANEQFF.

The V and J genes are TRBV5-5 and TRBJ2-5; TRBD1 matches 8 bases. The CDR3 spans 17 residues. Looked up from germline, CDR1 is SGHKS and CDR2 is YYEKEE (reference sequence). The V segment lost 4 bases and the J segment 2 bases; nucleotides outside the gene matches: 13. CDR3: CASSEPGRTGHQETQYF. The CDR3 DNA follows: TGTGCCAGCAGCGAGCCGGGTCGGACAGGGCATCAAGAGACCCAGTACTTC.

This sequence joins TRBV18 and TRBJ2-1, with a weak D call TRBD2 (5 bases). CDR3 length equals 13 residues. Germline values: CDR1 KGHSH, CDR2 LQKENI. The V gene lost 5 bases and the J gene lost 15 bases, with 20 bases spanning the gap. This chain's CDR3 is CASSSQEKDEGFF. The CDR3 nucleotides read TGTGCCAGCTCAAGCCAGGAAAAAGACGAGGGGTTCTTC.

The rearrangement links TRBV4-2 to TRBJ2-7; D perhaps matches TRBD1 (6 bases). This CDR3 has 13 amino acids. The ends were cut back, 1 base at V and 6 bases at J, with 10 bases in the middle. CDR1 is LGHNA and CDR2 is YNFKEQ in the germline V gene. CDR3 sequence reads: CASSQGGGREQYF. CDR3 nucleotides: TGTGCCAGCAGCCAAGGAGGGGGTCGCGAGCAGTACTTC.

This chain links TRBV30 with TRBJ1-6; TRBD1 might be the D (6 bases). The germline V gene encodes CDR1 GTSNPN and CDR2 SVGIG (reference sequence). Trimming removed 4 bases from V and 5 bases from J, with 15 bases in between. The CDR3 extends over 15 amino acids. CDR3 nucleotides: TGTGCCTGGAAGGGGGGGGCGAATGATAATTCACCCCTCCACTTT. Translation gives CAWKGGANDNSPLHF.